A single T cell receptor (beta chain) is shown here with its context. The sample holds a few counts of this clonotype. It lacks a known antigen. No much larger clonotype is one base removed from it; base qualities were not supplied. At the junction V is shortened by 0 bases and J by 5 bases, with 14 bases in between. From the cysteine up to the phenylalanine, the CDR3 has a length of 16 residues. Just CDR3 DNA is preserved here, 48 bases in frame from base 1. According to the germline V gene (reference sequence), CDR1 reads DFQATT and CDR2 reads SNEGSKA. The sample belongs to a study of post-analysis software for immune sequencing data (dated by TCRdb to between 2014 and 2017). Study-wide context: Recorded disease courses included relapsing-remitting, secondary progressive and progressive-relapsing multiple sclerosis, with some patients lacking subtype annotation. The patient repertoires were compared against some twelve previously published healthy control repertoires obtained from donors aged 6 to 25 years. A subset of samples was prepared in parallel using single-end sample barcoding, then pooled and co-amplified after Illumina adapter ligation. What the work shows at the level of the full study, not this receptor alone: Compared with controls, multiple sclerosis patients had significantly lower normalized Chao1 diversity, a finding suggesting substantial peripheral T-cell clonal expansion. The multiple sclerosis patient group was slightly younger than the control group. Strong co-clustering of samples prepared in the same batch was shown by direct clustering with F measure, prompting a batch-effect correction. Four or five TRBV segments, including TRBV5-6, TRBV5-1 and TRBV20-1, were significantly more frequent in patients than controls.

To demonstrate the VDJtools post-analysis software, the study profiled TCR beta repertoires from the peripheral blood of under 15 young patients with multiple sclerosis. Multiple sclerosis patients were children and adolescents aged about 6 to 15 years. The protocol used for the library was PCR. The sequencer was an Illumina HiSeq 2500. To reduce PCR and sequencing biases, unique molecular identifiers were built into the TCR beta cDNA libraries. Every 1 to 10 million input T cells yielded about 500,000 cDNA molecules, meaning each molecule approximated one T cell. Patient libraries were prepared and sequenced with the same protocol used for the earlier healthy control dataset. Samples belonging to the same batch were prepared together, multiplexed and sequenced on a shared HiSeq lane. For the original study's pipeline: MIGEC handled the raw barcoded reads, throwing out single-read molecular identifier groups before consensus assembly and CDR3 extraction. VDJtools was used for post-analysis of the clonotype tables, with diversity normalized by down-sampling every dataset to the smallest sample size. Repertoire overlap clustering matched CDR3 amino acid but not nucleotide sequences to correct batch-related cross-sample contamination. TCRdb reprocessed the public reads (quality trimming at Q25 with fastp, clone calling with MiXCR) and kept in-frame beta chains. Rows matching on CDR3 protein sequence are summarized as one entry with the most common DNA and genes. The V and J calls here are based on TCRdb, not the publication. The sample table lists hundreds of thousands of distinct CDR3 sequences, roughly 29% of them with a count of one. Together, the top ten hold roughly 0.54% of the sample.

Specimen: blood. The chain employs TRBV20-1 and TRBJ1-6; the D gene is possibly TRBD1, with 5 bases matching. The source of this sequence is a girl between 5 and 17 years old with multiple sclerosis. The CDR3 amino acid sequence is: CSARDPPGPHNSPLHF. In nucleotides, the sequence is TGCAGTGCTAGAGATCCCCCAGGGCCCCATAATTCACCCCTCCACTTT.